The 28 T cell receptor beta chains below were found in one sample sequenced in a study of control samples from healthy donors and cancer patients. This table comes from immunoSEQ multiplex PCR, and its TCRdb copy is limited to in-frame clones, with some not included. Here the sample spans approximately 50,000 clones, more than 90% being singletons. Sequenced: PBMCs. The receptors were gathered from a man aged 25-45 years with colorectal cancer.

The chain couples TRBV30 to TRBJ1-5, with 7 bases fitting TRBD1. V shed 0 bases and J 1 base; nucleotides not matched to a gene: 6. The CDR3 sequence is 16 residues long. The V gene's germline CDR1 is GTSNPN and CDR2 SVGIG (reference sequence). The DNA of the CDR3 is TGTGCCTGGAGTGTGGGGACAGATGGGAGCAATCAGCCCCAGCATTTT. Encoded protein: CAWSVGTDGSNQPQHF.

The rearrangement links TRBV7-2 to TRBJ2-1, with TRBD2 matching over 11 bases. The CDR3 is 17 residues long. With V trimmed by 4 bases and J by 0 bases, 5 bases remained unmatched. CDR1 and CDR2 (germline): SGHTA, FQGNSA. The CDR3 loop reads CASSSFTSGSSYNEQFF. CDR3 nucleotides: TGTGCCAGCAGCTCGTTCACTAGCGGGAGCTCCTACAATGAGCAGTTCTTC.

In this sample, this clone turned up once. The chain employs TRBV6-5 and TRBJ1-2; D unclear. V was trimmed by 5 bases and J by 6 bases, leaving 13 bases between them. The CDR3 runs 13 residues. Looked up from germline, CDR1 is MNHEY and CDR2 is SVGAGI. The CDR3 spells CASSHLEENGYTF. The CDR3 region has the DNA TGTGCCAGCAGTCACTTAGAAGAGAATGGCTACACCTTC.

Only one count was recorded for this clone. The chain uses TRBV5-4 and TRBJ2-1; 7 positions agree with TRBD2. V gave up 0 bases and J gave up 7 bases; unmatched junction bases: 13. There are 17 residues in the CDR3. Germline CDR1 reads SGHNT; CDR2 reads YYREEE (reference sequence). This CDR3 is CASSLVPRAGSRNEQFF. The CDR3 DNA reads TGTGCCAGCAGCTTGGTACCCAGAGCGGGGAGTCGGAATGAGCAGTTCTTC.

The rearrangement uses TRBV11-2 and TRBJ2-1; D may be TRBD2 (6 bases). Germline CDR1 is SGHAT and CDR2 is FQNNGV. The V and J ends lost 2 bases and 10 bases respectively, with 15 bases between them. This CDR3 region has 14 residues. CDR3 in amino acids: CASSLIPGDWEQFF. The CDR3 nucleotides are TGTGCCAGCAGCTTAATACCGGGGGATTGGGAGCAGTTCTTC.

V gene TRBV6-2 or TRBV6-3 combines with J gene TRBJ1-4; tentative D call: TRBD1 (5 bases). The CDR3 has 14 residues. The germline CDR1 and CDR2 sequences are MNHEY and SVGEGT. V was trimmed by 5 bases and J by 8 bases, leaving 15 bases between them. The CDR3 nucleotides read TGTGCCAGCAGTACGGGGCTCTCGGGGGAAAAACTGTTTTTT. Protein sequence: CASSTGLSGEKLFF.

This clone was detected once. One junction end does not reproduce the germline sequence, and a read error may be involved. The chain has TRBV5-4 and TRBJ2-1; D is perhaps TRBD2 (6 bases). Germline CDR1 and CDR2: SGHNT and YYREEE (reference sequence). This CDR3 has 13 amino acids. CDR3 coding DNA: TGTGCCAGCAGCTTGCGGCAGGGACTCCCCTGGGTCTTC. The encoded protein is CASSLRQGLPWVF.

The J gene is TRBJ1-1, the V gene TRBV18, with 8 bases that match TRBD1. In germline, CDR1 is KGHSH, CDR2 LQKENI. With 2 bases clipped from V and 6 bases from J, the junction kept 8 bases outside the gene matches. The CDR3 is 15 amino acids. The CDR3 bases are TGTGCCAGCTCACCAGAAAGACGACAGGGGCCTGAAGCTTTCTTT. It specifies CASSPERRQGPEAFF.

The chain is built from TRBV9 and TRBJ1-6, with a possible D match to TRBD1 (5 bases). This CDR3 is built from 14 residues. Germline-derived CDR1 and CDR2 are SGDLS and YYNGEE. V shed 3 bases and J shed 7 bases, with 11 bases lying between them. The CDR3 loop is CASSEVNRNSPLHF. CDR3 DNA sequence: TGTGCCAGCAGCGAGGTAAACAGGAATTCACCCCTCCACTTT.

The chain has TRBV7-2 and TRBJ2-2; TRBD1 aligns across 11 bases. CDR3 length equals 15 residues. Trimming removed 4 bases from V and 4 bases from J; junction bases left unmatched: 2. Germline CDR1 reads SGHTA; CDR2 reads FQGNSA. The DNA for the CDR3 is TGTGCCAGCAGCTCCGGGACAGGGGGCACCGGGGAGCTGTTTTTT. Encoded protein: CASSSGTGGTGELFF.

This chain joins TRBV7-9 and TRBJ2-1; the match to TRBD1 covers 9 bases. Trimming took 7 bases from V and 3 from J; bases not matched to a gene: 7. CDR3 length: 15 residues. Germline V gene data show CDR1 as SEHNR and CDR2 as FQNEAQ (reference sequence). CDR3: CASTSWTGVYNEQFF. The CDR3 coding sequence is TGTGCCAGCACTTCCTGGACAGGGGTCTACAATGAGCAGTTCTTC.

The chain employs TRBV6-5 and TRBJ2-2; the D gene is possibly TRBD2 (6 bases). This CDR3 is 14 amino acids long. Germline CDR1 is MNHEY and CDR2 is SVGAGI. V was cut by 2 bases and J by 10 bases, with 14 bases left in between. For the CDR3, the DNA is TGTGCCAGCAGTTACGGGGTCGGGGGTCTGGAGCTGTTTTTT. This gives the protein CASSYGVGGLELFF.

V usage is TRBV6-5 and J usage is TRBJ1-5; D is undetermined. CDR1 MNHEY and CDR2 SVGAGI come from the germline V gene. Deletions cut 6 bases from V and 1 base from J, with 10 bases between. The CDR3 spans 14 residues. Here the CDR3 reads CASRDERSNQPQHF. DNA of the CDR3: TGTGCCAGCAGGGATGAACGCAGCAATCAGCCCCAGCATTTT.

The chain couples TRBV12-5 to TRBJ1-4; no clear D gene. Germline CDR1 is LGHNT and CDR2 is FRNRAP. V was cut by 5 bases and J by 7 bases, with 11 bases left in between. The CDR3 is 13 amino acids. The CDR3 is CASGPVGTEKLFF. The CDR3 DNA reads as TGTGCTAGTGGTCCCGTGGGAACTGAAAAACTGTTTTTT.

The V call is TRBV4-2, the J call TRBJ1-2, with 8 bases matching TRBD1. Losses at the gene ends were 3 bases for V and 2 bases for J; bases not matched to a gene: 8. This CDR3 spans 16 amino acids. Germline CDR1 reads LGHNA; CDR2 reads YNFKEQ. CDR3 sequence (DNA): TGTGCCAGCAGCCAGCCGAGGACAGGGTCAAACTATGGCTACACCTTC. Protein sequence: CASSQPRTGSNYGYTF.

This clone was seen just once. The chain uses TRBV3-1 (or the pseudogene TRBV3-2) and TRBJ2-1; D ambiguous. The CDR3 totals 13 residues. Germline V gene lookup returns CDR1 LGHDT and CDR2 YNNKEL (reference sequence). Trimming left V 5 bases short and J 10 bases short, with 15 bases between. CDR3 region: CASSNQNVREQFF. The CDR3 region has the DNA TGTGCCAGCAGCAATCAGAACGTCAGGGAGCAGTTCTTC.

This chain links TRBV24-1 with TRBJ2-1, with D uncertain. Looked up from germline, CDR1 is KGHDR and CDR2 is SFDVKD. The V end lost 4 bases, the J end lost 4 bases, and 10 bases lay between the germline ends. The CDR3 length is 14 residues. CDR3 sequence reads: CATSDSQGYNEQFF. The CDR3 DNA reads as TGTGCCACCAGTGACTCACAAGGGTACAATGAGCAGTTCTTC.

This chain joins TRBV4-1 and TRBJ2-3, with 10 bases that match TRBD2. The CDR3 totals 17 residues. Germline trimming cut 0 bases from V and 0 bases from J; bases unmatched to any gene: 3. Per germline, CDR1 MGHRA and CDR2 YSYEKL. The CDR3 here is CASSQDKGLASTDTQYF. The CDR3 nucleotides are TGCGCCAGCAGCCAAGATAAGGGACTAGCGAGCACAGATACGCAGTATTTT.

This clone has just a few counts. CDR3 bases: TGCGCCAGCAGCTCCGGGACAGGGGGGTACCAAGAGACCCAGTACTTC. This sequence encodes CASSSGTGGYQETQYF. The rearrangement uses TRBV5-1 and TRBJ2-5, with 11 bases matching TRBD1. The CDR3 totals 16 residues. V was pared by 3 bases and J by 0 bases, with 4 bases of the junction left unmatched. Per germline, CDR1 SGHRS and CDR2 YFSETQ.

The CDR3 spells CASSFRAGVEQYF. The CDR3 DNA is TGTGCCAGCAGTTTTCGGGCAGGGGTCGAGCAGTACTTC. The chain is built from TRBV12-3 or TRBV12-4 and TRBJ2-7; weak D call: TRBD1 (6 bases). The CDR3 has 13 amino acids. V gave up 3 bases and J gave up 6 bases, with 12 bases separating them.

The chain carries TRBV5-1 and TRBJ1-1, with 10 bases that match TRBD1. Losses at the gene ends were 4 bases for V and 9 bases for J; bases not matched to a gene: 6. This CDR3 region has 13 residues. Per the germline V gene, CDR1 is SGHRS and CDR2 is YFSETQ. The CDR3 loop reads CASSTGQGEKAFF. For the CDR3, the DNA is TGCGCCAGCAGCACCGGACAGGGGGAGAAAGCTTTCTTT.

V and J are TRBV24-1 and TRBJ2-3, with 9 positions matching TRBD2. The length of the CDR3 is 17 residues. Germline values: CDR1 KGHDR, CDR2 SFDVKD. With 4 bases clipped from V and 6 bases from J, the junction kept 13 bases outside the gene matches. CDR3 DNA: TGTGCCACCAGTGACGTGGGGACTAGCCGGTTTTCGGATACGCAGTATTTT. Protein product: CATSDVGTSRFSDTQYF.

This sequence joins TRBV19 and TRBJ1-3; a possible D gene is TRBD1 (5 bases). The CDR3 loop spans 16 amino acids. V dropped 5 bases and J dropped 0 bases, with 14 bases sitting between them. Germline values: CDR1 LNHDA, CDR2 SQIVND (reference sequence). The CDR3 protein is CASSSNPGTSGNTIYF. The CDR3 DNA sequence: TGTGCCAGTAGTTCGAACCCCGGGACCTCTGGAAACACCATATATTTT.

The CDR3 sequence: CASSEDRGNTEAFF. CDR3 DNA: TGTGCCAGCAGTGAAGACAGGGGGAACACTGAAGCTTTCTTT. The V and J genes are TRBV6-1 and TRBJ1-1; TRBD1 matches 7 bases. CDR3 length equals 14 residues. The V gene's germline CDR1 is MNHNS and CDR2 SASEGT. Unmatched junction bases numbered 0, after V lost 1 base and J lost 1 base.

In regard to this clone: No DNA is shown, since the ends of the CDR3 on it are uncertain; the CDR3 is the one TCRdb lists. CDR3 residues: CASSLVGQGTFF. This chain links TRBV12-3 or TRBV12-4 with TRBJ1-1; the listed D gene, TRBD1, was not tested against the DNA. A total of 12 residues make up the CDR3, ends included.

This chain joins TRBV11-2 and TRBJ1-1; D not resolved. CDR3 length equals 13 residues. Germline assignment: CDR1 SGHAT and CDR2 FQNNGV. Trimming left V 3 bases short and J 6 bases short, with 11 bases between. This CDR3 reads CASSFLGSAEAFF. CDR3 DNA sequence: TGTGCCAGCAGCTTCCTGGGGAGCGCTGAAGCTTTCTTT.

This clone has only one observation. CDR3 sequence reads: CASSCDRGGSPLHF. DNA of the CDR3: TGTGCCAGCAGCTGCGACAGGGGCGGTTCACCCCTCCACTTT. The chain is built from TRBV5-7 and TRBJ1-6; 8 bases map to TRBD1. TRBV5-7 is filed as an ORF, its function uncertain. CDR3 length: 14 residues. V dropped 3 bases and J dropped 9; count of bases not matched to a gene: 5.

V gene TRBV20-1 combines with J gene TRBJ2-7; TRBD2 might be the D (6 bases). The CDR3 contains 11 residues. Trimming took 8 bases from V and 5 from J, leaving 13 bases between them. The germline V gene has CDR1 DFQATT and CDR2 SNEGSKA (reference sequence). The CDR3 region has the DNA TGCAGTTTTACCAGGGAGGACGAGCAGTACTTC. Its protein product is CSFTREDEQYF.